The T cell receptor (beta chain) described here comes from a study of neurological immune-mediated disorders. Time point here: technical triplicate 1. Each CDR3 protein is one row after TCRdb ran MiXCR on the 5' RACE reads. In the table there are some 38,000 distinct CDR3 sequences, approximately 10% of which are singletons. By proportion, this clonotype is medium-sized. The ends were cut back, 6 bases at V and 4 bases at J, with 10 bases in the middle. The CDR3 runs 13 residues. The V gene's germline CDR1 is MNHEY and CDR2 SMNVEV (reference sequence). The chain recombines TRBV27 with TRBJ1-5; the D is unclear. The sequenced sample consisted of PBMCs. The clonotype was recovered from a man aged 55 to 70 with HTLV-1-associated myelopathy (HAM/TSP). The CDR3 sequence: CASSLLMNQPQHF. CDR3 DNA sequence: TGTGCCAGCAGCCTGCTGATGAATCAGCCCCAGCATTTT.